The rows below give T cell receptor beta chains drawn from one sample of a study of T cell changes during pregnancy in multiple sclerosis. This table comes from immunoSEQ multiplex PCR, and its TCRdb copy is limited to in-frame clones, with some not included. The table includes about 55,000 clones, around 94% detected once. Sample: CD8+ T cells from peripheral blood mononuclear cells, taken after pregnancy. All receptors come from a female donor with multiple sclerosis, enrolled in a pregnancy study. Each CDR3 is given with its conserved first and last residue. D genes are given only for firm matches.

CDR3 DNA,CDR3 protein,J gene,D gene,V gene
TGTGCCAGCAGTTCGGGGGCTAACTATGGCTACACCTTC,CASSSGANYGYTF,TRBJ1-2,NA,TRBV27
TGTGCCAGCAGTCCCAGGGTTCAAGAGACCCAGTACTTC,CASSPRVQETQYF,TRBJ2-5,NA,TRBV27
TGTGCCAGCAGTTTATTCACAGGGACGGATCAGCCCCAGCATTTT,CASSLFTGTDQPQHF,TRBJ1-5,NA,TRBV27
TGTGCCAGTAGTATAGGCGGGGCCGAAGCTTTCTTT,CASSIGGAEAFF,TRBJ1-1,NA,TRBV19
TGTGCCACCCACGCGGGGGGGTCTAACTATGGCTACACCTTC,CATHAGGSNYGYTF,TRBJ1-2,NA,TRBV10-3
TGTGCCAGCAGTTTATCCAGAAACTCCTACGAGCAGTACTTC,CASSLSRNSYEQYF,TRBJ2-7,NA,TRBV27
TGCGCCAGCAGCCACACGACAGGGTTCGACCCTCTTCTTAATGAAAAACTGTTTTTT,CASSHTTGFDPLLNEKLFF,TRBJ1-4,TRBD1,TRBV5-1
TGCAGCGTTGTAGACGGGGGGCAATACGAGCAGTACTTC,CSVVDGGQYEQYF,TRBJ2-7,NA,TRBV29-1
TGTGCCAGCAGCTTAATAGCAGGGATGAACACTGAAGCTTTCTTT,CASSLIAGMNTEAFF,TRBJ1-1,NA,TRBV7-3
TGTGCCAGCAGCCAATCGCTCGGCAGGTGGCAGTACTTC,CASSQSLGRWQYF,TRBJ2-7,NA,TRBV4-2
TGTGCCAGCAGCTTTCAAGGGGCGGAGACAGATACGCAGTATTTT,CASSFQGAETDTQYF,TRBJ2-3,NA,TRBV5-5
TGTGCCAGCAGTCCAGGGGACGTACTATACGAGCAGTACTTC,CASSPGDVLYEQYF,TRBJ2-7,NA,TRBV28
TGTGCCAGTAGTATACAGGGATTCTATGGCTACACCTTC,CASSIQGFYGYTF,TRBJ1-2,NA,TRBV19
TGTGCCTGGATCAACGGCCCCACAGGGTCAGGTGAGCAGTTCTTC,CAWINGPTGSGEQFF,TRBJ2-1,NA,TRBV30
TGTGCCAGTTCCAGCCGGGACAGAGCCTACGAGCAGTACTTC,CASSSRDRAYEQYF,TRBJ2-7,TRBD1,TRBV7-9
TGCGCCAGCAGTGGAACAGAAGCTTTCTTT,CASSGTEAFF,TRBJ1-1,NA,TRBV10-2